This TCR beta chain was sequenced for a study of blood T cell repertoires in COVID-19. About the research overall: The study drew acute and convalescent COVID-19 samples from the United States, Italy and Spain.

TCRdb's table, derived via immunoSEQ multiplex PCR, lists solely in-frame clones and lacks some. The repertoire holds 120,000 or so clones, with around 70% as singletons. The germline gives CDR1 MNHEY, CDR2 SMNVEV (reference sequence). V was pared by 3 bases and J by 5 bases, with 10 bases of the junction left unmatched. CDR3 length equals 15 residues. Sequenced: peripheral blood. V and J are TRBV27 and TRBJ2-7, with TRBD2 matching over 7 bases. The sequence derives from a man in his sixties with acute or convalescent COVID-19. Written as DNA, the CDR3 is TGTGCCAGCAGTTTCTCTGGCGGGAGTAAAAACGAGCAGTACTTC. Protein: CASSFSGGSKNEQYF.